One and the same sample provided the 5 T cell receptor beta chains below, sequenced in a study of breast tumors, draining lymph nodes, adjacent tissues. The lymph nodes were axillary draining lymph nodes from breast cancer patients. TCRdb re-derived calls from the multiplex PCR reads in MiXCR, one entry per CDR3 protein. Of about 270,000 distinct CDR3 sequences listed, around 31% are singletons. The sample consisted of axillary lymph node tissue. All receptors derive from a female donor with breast cancer. Some clones in this sample may be carry-over from other donors' samples.

This clonotype was observed a handful of times. V gene TRBV6-4 combines with J gene TRBJ2-1, with 10 bases fitting TRBD2. Germline V gene sequence: CDR1 MRHNA, CDR2 SNTAGT. With V trimmed by 5 bases and J by 9 bases, 10 bases remained unmatched. This CDR3 is built from 15 residues. The CDR3: CASSHLAGASTEQFF. In nucleotides, the CDR3 is TGTGCCAGCAGTCACCTAGCGGGAGCTTCTACTGAGCAGTTCTTC.

This clonotype has ten or more counts. CDR3 DNA sequence: TGTGCCAGCAGCCCGGCGGCGGGAGGGTTCACAGATACGCAGTATTTT. It is translated as CASSPAAGGFTDTQYF. The rearrangement links TRBV7-3 to TRBJ2-3; 9 positions match TRBD2. Unmatched junction bases numbered 8, after V lost 5 bases and J lost 2 bases. The CDR3 extends over 16 amino acids. Germline CDR1 SGHTA, CDR2 FQGTGA.

As regards this clonotype: Sequence at one end of the junction differs from germline and may be a read error. V and J are TRBV5-4 and TRBJ1-4; 8 bases are shared with TRBD1. CDR1 is SGHNT, CDR2 YYREEE, per germline (reference sequence). The CDR3 spans 15 residues. CDR3 coding DNA: TGTGCCAGCAGCCCGCAGGGGGCGCCCAGGGAAAGACTGTTTTTT. Amino acids: CASSPQGAPRERLFF.

Comment on this clonotype: An end of the junction differs from the germline gene, which may be a read error. The V and J genes are TRBV5-5 and TRBJ1-2; TRBD1 aligns across 11 bases. CDR3 size: 15 residues. CDR1 and CDR2 from the germline V gene are SGHKS and YYEKEE (reference sequence). CDR3 sequence (DNA): TGCGCCAGCAGCACCTCGGGACAGGGGGACTATGGCTACACCTTC. As protein: CASSTSGQGDYGYTF.

This clonotype showed up just a few times. A much more abundant neighbour one base away suggests this may be a read error. The chain uses TRBV11-2 and TRBJ2-3; TRBD2 aligns across 9 bases. CDR1 is SGHAT and CDR2 is FQNNGV in the germline V gene. J lost 4 bases, V lost 5 bases, and 4 bases had no gene match. The CDR3 runs 14 residues. The CDR3: CASSEREVADTQYF. The CDR3 DNA follows: TGTGCCAGCAGCGAGCGGGAGGTTGCAGATACGCAGTATTTT.